This entry is about one T cell receptor (beta chain). Its antigen is unknown. Profiled with immunoSEQ multiplex PCR; TCRdb holds only in-frame clones, not every one. The sample has about 130,000 clones, 85% to 95% seen once; the top ten hold around 5.4%. The source of the sample is a study of T cell responses to AZD1222 COVID-19 vaccine. Study-wide context: Pooling of second doses given at about 4 or about 12 weeks was done. Findings and limits, study-wide: Baseline seropositivity characterized only a handful of AZD1222 recipients. It should be noted that donors were predominantly white British and more often female, and clonal diversity was possibly underestimated. As reported, nearly half of all spike-specific TCRs target variant regions that are unmutated.

The V gene lost 2 bases and the J gene lost 4 bases, with 8 bases spanning the gap. The CDR3 totals 13 residues. Germline V gene data show CDR1 as SGHTA and CDR2 as FQGNSA. The V and J genes are TRBV7-2 and TRBJ1-1; D gene ambiguous. The TCR originated in an adult in good health. This sample comprised peripheral blood, obtained on day 0 of AZD1222 vaccination. The CDR3 DNA follows: TGTGCCAGCAGCTTAAACTGGGTCACTGAAGCTTTCTTT. As protein: CASSLNWVTEAFF.